This TCR beta chain was recorded in a study of T cell clonality in common variable immunodeficiency. Study-wide findings and caveats: Compared with controls, CVID subjects had fewer shared TCRbeta clones. Links between repertoire features and CVID complications were heterogeneity-limited. The cause of increased CVID clonality remains unclear without subpopulation sequencing.

The sample holds many counts of this clone. Its antigen is not known. The read finishes 3 residues shy of the CDR3 end, and the germline J gene is used to complete it. Both groups were predominantly of Caucasian heritage. V was pared by 10 bases and J by 6 bases, with 15 bases of the junction left unmatched. The CDR3 is 14 amino acids. CDR1 and CDR2 from the germline V gene are SGHAT and FQNNGV. The table came from immunoSEQ multiplex PCR; TCRdb's copy has only in-frame clones and leaves some out. Observed are 35,000 to 50,000 clones, no singletons, with the top ten taking approximately 2.8%. Material for sequencing was peripheral blood mononuclear cells. The sequence came from a person aged 18-70 years in good health. The chain links TRBV11-2 to TRBJ2-7; 7 positions agree with TRBD2. The CDR3 sequence: CATEKRAGAREQYF. CDR3 DNA, as far as it was read: TGTGCCACAGAAAAAAGGGCGGGAGCTCGCGAG. The whole variable domain, filled in from reference TRBV11-2 and TRBJ2-7, reads EAGVAQSPRYKIIEKRQSVAFWCNPISGHATLYWYQQILGQGPKLLIQFQNNGVVDDSQLPKDRFSAERLKGVDSTLKIQPAKLEDSAVYLCATEKRAGAREQYFGPGTRLTVT.